This T cell receptor (beta chain) stems from a study of cytomegalovirus exposure and HLA in healthy donors. V lost 0 bases, J lost 8 bases, and 11 bases lay in between. Looked up from germline, CDR1 is MNHNS and CDR2 is SASEGT. There are 14 residues in the CDR3. Study-wide points: An analysis that was carried out later associated 17,000 or so TCR beta sequences with HLA alleles at 0.05 false discovery rate. What a later analysis reportedly showed was that an Asian-associated ancestry cluster had fewer N-insertions than the roughly 670-donor mean. Donor immune exposure was known only as CMV serostatus.

With 60 Vbeta and 13 Jbeta primers, the PCR was carried out. Method: immunoSEQ multiplex PCR; TCRdb's copy keeps in-frame clones and lacks some. The sample yields 60,000 to 65,000 clones, about 65% seen once. This clone was recorded many times. Its antigen is unknown. A single base is all that separates this from a far larger clone, so a read error is likely. The same CDR3 can be traced to other DNA sequences in this sample. The source material was PBMCs. The sequence derives from a man aged 50 to 59 in good health and CMV-seropositive. The chain combines TRBV6-1 with TRBJ2-4, with a weak D call TRBD1 (5 bases). The CDR3 loop is CASSEAWGTHIQYF. DNA for the CDR3: TGTGCCAGCAGTGAAGCGTGGGGCACCCACATTCAGTACTTC.